The entry that follows covers one T cell receptor beta chain sequence. The data were taken from a study of PD-L1 blockade in urothelial cancer. Whole-study context: Bladder-origin urothelial cancer in males described about 85% of the roughly 29 patients. The researchers analyzed blood 3 weeks (second dose) and 6 weeks after treatment start.

Time point specified: pretreatment peripheral blood. Locally advanced or metastatic urothelial carcinoma was present in patients. Only in-frame clones appear in the TCRdb table, and some are missing; sequencing was by immunoSEQ multiplex PCR. The data contain roughly 95,000 clones, around nine tenths of them singletons. The CDR3 runs to 17 residues. J gave up 5 bases and V 3 bases, and 9 bases lay outside the gene matches. CDR1 is LNHDA, CDR2 SQIVND, per germline (reference sequence). The rearrangement joins TRBV19 to TRBJ2-1; 11 bases line up with TRBD2. Sequencing was performed on PBMCs, taken around atezolizumab (anti-PD-L1) treatment. The sequence derives from a man aged 55 to 70 with urothelial cancer. The CDR3, as DNA: TGTGCCAGTAGTATCCACCCTAGCGGGGGGAAAGACAATGAGCAGTTCTTC. This translates into CASSIHPSGGKDNEQFF.